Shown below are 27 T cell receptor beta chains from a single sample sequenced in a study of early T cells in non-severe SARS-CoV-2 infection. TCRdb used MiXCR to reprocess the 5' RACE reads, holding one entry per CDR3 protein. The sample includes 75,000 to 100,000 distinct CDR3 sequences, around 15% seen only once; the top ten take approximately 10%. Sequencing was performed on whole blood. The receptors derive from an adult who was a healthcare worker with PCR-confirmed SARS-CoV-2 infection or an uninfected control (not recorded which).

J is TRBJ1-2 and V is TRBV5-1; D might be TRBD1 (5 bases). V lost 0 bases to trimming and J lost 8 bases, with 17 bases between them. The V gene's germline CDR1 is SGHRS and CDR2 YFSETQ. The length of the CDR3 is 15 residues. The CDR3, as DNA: TGCGCCAGCAGCTTGGCCAACCGGGACGTAAAGGGCTACACCTTC. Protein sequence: CASSLANRDVKGYTF.

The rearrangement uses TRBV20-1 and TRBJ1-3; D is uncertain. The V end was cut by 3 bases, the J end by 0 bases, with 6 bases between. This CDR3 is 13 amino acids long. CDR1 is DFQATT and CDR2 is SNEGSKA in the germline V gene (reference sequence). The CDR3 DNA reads TGCAGTGCTAGCCCAAACTCTGGAAACACCATATATTTT. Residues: CSASPNSGNTIYF.

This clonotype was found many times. For the CDR3, the DNA is TGTGCCAGCAGCTTGGCCGGGAGAGGACAAGAGACCCAGTACTTC. It translates to CASSLAGRGQETQYF. The chain has TRBV5-6 and TRBJ2-5; D perhaps matches TRBD2 (6 bases). This CDR3 comprises 15 residues. V lost 0 bases and J 2 bases, leaving 11 bases between the germline ends. From germline, CDR1 is SGHDT and CDR2 YYEEEE.

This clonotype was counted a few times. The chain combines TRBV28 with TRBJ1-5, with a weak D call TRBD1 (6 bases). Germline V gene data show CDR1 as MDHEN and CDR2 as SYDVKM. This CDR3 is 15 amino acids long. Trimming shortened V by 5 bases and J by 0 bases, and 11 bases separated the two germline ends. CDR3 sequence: CASSLGGRSNQPQHF. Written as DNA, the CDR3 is TGTGCCAGCAGTCTAGGGGGACGTAGCAATCAGCCCCAGCATTTT. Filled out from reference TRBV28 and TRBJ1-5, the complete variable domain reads DVKVTQSSRYLVKRTGEKVFLECVQDMDHENMFWYRQDPGLGLRLIYFSYDVKMKEKGDIPEGYSVSREKKERFSLILESASTNQTSMYLCASSLGGRSNQPQHFGDGTRLSIL.

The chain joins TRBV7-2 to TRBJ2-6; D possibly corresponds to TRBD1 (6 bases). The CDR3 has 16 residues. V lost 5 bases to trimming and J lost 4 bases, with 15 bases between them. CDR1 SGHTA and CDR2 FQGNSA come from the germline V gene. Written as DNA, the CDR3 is TGTGCCAGCAGCCCTGGACAGCCGTACGGGGCCAACGTCCTGACTTTC. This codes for CASSPGQPYGANVLTF. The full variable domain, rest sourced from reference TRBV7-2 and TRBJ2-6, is GAGVSQSPSNKVTEKGKDVELRCDPISGHTALYWYRQSLGQGLEFLIYFQGNSAPDKSGLPSDRFSAERTGGSVSTLTIQRTQQEDSAVYLCASSPGQPYGANVLTFGAGSRLTVL.

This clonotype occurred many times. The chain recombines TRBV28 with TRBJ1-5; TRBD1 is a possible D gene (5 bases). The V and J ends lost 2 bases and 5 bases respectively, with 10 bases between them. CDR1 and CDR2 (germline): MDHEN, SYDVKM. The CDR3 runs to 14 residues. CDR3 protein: CASSLEQAYQPQHF. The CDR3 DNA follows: TGTGCCAGCAGTTTAGAACAGGCGTATCAGCCCCAGCATTTT. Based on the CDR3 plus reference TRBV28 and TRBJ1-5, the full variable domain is DVKVTQSSRYLVKRTGEKVFLECVQDMDHENMFWYRQDPGLGLRLIYFSYDVKMKEKGDIPEGYSVSREKKERFSLILESASTNQTSMYLCASSLEQAYQPQHFGDGTRLSIL.

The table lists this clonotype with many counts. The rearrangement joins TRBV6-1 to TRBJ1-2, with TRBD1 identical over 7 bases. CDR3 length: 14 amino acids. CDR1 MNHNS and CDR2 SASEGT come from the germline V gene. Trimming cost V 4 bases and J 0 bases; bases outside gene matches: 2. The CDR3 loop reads CASSVTGANYGYTF. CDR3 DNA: TGTGCCAGCAGTGTTACAGGGGCTAACTATGGCTACACCTTC.

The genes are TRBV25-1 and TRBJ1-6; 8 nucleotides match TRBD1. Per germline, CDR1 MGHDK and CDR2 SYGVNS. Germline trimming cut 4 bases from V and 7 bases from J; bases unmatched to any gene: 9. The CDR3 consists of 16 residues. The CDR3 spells CASSATMTGENSPLHF. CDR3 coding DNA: TGTGCCAGCAGTGCTACTATGACAGGGGAGAATTCACCCCTCCACTTT.

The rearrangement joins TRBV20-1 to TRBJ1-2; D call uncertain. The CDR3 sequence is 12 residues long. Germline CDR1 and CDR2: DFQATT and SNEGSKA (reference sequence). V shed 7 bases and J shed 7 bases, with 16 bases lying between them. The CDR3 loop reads CSVSPLSSGYTF. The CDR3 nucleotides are TGCAGTGTGTCCCCGTTAAGCTCTGGCTACACCTTC.

The CDR3 region has the DNA TGCAGCGTCGCGGCGGGCCGGGACACTGAAGCTTTCTTT. Protein product: CSVAAGRDTEAFF. The rearrangement uses TRBV29-1 and TRBJ1-1; D is uncertain. Germline CDR1 SQVTM, CDR2 ANQGSEA. Deletions cut 6 bases from V and 3 bases from J, with 14 bases between. This CDR3 region has 13 residues.

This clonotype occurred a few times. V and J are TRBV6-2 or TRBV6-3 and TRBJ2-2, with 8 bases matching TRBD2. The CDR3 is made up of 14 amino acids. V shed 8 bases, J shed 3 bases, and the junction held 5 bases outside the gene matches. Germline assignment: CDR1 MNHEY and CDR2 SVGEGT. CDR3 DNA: TGTGCCAGCCAAGCGGGGGTCCACACCGGGGAGCTGTTTTTT. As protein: CASQAGVHTGELFF.

The CDR3 here is CASSPGFGDTDTQYF. CDR3 nucleotide sequence: TGTGCCAGCAGCCCCGGCTTTGGAGACACAGATACGCAGTATTTT. This chain uses TRBV7-3 with TRBJ2-3; no clear D. This CDR3 is built from 15 residues. The germline V gene has CDR1 SGHTA and CDR2 FQGTGA. Trimming took 5 bases from V and 2 from J, leaving 14 bases between them. Full variable domain (outside the CDR3, taken from reference TRBV7-3 and TRBJ2-3): GAGVSQTPSNKVTEKGKYVELRCDPISGHTALYWYRQSLGQGPEFLIYFQGTGAADDSGLPNDRFFAVRPEGSVSTLKIQRTERGDSAVYLCASSPGFGDTDTQYFGPGTRLTVL.

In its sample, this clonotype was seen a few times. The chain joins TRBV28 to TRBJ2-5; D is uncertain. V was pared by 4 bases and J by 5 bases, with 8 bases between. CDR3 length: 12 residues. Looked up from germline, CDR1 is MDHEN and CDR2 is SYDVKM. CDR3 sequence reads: CASSSEVETQYF. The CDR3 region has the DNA TGTGCCAGCAGTTCTGAGGTGGAGACCCAGTACTTC.

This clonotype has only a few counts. CDR3 DNA sequence: TGTGCCAGCAGCTTGGGGACTAGCGGCACAGATACGCAGTATTTT. Translation: CASSLGTSGTDTQYF. The rearrangement uses TRBV11-2 and TRBJ2-3, with 10 positions matching TRBD2. V trimming: 3 bases; J trimming: 1 base; junction bases outside the gene matches: 1. The CDR3 is 15 residues long. The germline V gene has CDR1 SGHAT and CDR2 FQNNGV.

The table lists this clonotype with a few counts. CDR3 in DNA: TGTGCCAGCAGCCCAACCCGCAGGGATGGCTACACCTTC. This gives the protein CASSPTRRDGYTF. The chain carries TRBV3-1 and TRBJ1-2; possible D gene TRBD1, 5 bases. Germline V gene sequence: CDR1 LGHDT, CDR2 YNNKEL (reference sequence). V was shortened by 4 bases and J by 6 bases, with 12 bases between the two germline ends. This CDR3 comprises 13 residues.

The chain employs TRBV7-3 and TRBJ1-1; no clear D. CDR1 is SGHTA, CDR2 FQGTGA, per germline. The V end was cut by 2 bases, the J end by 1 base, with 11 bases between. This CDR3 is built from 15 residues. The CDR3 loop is CASSLGGGENTEAFF. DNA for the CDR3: TGTGCCAGCAGCTTAGGTGGAGGAGAGAACACTGAAGCTTTCTTT.

The CDR3 DNA follows: TGTGCCAGCAGTGAATATGGTATAACCGGACTAGAATATAATTCACCCCTCCACTTT. Amino acid sequence: CASSEYGITGLEYNSPLHF. This chain connects TRBV2 to TRBJ1-6; D is unresolved. This CDR3 contains 19 residues. V shed 2 bases and J shed 4 bases, with 21 bases lying between them. The germline CDR1 and CDR2 sequences are SNHLY and FYNNEI.

CDR3 in amino acids: CASSIDRALYYGYTF. DNA for the CDR3: TGTGCCAGTAGTATAGATCGGGCCCTTTACTATGGCTACACCTTC. This sequence joins TRBV19 and TRBJ1-2; D not resolved. The length of the CDR3 is 15 residues. The germline gives CDR1 LNHDA, CDR2 SQIVND (reference sequence). The germline V and J ends were trimmed by 0 bases and 3 bases, with 11 bases remaining between them.

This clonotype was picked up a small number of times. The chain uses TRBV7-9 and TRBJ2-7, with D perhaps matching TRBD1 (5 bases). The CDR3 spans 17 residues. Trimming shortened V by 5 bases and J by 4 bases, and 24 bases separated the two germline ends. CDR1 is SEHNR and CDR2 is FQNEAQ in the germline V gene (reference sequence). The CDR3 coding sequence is TGTGCCAGCAGCGGAGTAGGGGTGGACGTTGGAAATTACGAGCAGTACTTC. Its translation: CASSGVGVDVGNYEQYF.

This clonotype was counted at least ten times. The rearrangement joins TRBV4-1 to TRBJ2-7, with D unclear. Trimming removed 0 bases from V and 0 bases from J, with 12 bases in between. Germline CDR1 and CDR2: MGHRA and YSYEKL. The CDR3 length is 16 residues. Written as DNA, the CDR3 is TGCGCCAGCAGCCAAGATAGGCCAGGAGTCTCCTACGAGCAGTACTTC. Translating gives CASSQDRPGVSYEQYF.

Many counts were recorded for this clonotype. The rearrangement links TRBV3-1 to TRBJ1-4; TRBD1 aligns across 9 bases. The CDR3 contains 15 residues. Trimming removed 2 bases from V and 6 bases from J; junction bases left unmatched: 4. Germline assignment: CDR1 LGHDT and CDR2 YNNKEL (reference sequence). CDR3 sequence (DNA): TGTGCCAGCAGCCAAACCGGGACAGGGTATGAAAAACTGTTTTTT. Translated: CASSQTGTGYEKLFF.

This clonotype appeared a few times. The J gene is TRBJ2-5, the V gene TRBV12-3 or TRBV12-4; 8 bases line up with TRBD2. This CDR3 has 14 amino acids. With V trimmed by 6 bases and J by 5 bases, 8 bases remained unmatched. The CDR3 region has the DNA TGTGCCAGCAGCCCGACTAGCGCGTCGGAGACCCAGTACTTC. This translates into CASSPTSASETQYF.

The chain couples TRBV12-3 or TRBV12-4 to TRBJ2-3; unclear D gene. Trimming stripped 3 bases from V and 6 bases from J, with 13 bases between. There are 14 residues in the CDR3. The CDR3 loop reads CASSLGGPMDTQYF. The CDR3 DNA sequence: TGTGCCAGCAGTTTGGGCGGACCAATGGATACGCAGTATTTT.

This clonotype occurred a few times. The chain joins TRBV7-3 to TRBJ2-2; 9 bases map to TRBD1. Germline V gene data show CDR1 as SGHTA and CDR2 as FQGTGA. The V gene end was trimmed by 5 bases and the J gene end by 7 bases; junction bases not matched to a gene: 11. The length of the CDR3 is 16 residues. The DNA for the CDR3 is TGTGCCAGCAGCCCGACAAACAGGGGGCTCGGCGGGGAGCTGTTTTTT. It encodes CASSPTNRGLGGELFF.

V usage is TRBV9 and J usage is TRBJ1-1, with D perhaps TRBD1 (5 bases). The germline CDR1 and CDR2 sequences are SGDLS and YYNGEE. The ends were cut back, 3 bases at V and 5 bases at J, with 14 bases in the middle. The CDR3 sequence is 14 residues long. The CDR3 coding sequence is TGTGCCAGCAGCGGACCCAGGGCAGGGACTGAAGCTTTCTTT. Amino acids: CASSGPRAGTEAFF. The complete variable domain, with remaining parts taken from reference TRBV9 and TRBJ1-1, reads DSGVTQTPKHLITATGQRVTLRCSPRSGDLSVYWYQQSLDQGLQFLIQYYNGEERAKGNILERFSAQQFPDLHSELNLSSLELGDSALYFCASSGPRAGTEAFFGQGTRLTVV.

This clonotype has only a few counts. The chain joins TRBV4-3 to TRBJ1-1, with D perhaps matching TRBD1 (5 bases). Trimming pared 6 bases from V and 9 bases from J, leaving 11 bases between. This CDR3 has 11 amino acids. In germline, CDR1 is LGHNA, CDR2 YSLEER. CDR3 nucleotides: TGCGCCAGCAGTATCGGGGCCCAAGCTTTCTTT. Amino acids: CASSIGAQAFF.

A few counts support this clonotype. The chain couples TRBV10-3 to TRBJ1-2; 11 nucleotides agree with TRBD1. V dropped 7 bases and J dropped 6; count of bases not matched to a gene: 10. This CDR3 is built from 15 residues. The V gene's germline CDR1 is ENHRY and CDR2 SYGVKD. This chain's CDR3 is CAITKGQGASDGYTF. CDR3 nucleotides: TGTGCCATCACCAAAGGACAGGGGGCTTCGGATGGCTACACCTTC.